The 15 T cell receptor beta chains below come from one sample, sequenced in a study of blood T cell repertoires in COVID-19. TCRdb keeps only in-frame clones here, not all; method: immunoSEQ multiplex PCR. The table shows about 210,000 clones, with around 84% occurring only once. The sample comprised peripheral blood. These receptors came from a woman of 80 years or more with acute or convalescent COVID-19.

The genes are TRBV18 and TRBJ1-5; D gene unclear. CDR1 KGHSH and CDR2 LQKENI come from the germline V gene. V dropped 4 bases and J dropped 0 bases, with 7 bases sitting between them. The CDR3 is made up of 14 amino acids. CDR3 DNA: TGTGCCAGCTCACGCGGGAATAGCAATCAGCCCCAGCATTTT. This codes for CASSRGNSNQPQHF.

V is TRBV18 and J is TRBJ2-7, with a possible D match to TRBD1 (6 bases). The CDR3 loop spans 13 amino acids. Trimming shortened V by 4 bases and J by 6 bases, and 13 bases separated the two germline ends. Germline assignment: CDR1 KGHSH and CDR2 LQKENI. CDR3 sequence: CASSRRTEGEQYF. For the CDR3, the DNA is TGTGCCAGCTCACGCCGGACAGAGGGCGAGCAGTACTTC.

The V and J genes are TRBV6-6 and TRBJ2-7, with D possibly being TRBD1 (6 bases). The CDR3 has 13 residues. Trimming left V 6 bases short and J 6 bases short, with 15 bases between. Germline CDR1 MNHNY, CDR2 SVGAGI (reference sequence). Here the CDR3 DNA reads TGTGCCAGCAGAGAAGTCCAGGGGACCGAGCAGTACTTC. Translated: CASREVQGTEQYF.

There are a few counts of this clone. The gene calls are TRBV19 and TRBJ2-1; D is ambiguous. Germline loops: CDR1 LNHDA, CDR2 SQIVND (reference sequence). The CDR3 contains 15 residues. V was pared by 1 base and J by 0 bases, with 7 bases between. The DNA of the CDR3 is TGTGCCAGTAGTATAGGACCTAGCTCCTACAATGAGCAGTTCTTC. The encoded protein is CASSIGPSSYNEQFF.

The genes are TRBV7-8 and TRBJ1-5, with 8 positions matching TRBD1. CDR3 size: 15 residues. In germline, CDR1 is SGHVS, CDR2 FQNEAQ. V lost 7 bases, J lost 4 bases, and 9 bases stayed unmatched. The CDR3 sequence is CASNRGAGGNQPQHF. The CDR3 nucleotides are TGTGCCAGCAACAGGGGGGCAGGGGGGAATCAGCCCCAGCATTTT. Full variable domain (rest looked up from reference TRBV7-8 and TRBJ1-5): GAGVSQSPRYKVAKRGQDVALRCDPISGHVSLFWYQQALGQGPEFLTYFQNEAQLDKSGLPSDRFFAERPEGSVSTLKIQRTQQEDSAVYLCASNRGAGGNQPQHFGDGTRLSIL.

V usage is TRBV5-1 and J usage is TRBJ2-3; 9 bases are shared with TRBD1. CDR3 length equals 18 residues. The trim removed 1 base at V and 4 bases at J, leaving 13 bases unmatched. Germline V CDR1 and CDR2: SGHRS, YFSETQ. The CDR3: CASSLFSTGGLPSDTQYF. CDR3 coding DNA: TGCGCCAGCAGCTTGTTTTCCACAGGGGGCCTGCCCTCAGATACGCAGTATTTT.

This rearrangement joins TRBV18 to TRBJ2-5; 9 nucleotides match TRBD2. Germline V lookup: CDR1 KGHSH, CDR2 LQKENI. With 1 base clipped from V and 4 bases from J, the junction kept 1 base outside the gene matches. This CDR3 is built from 14 residues. CDR3 in amino acids: CASSPQTSGETQYF. The CDR3 DNA sequence: TGTGCCAGCTCACCACAGACTAGCGGAGAGACCCAGTACTTC.

The chain recombines TRBV6-5 with TRBJ2-5, with 8 bases that match TRBD2. This CDR3 spans 14 amino acids. The germline gives CDR1 MNHEY, CDR2 SVGAGI. With V trimmed by 8 bases and J by 6 bases, 11 bases remained unmatched. CDR3 region: CASETPGGLKTQYF. Here the CDR3 DNA reads TGTGCCAGCGAAACGCCGGGGGGGCTAAAGACCCAGTACTTC.

This chain joins TRBV19 and TRBJ2-1; maybe TRBD1 (6 bases). This CDR3 spans 15 amino acids. Trimming removed 4 bases from V and 4 bases from J, with 14 bases in between. Germline V lookup: CDR1 LNHDA, CDR2 SQIVND (reference sequence). CDR3 residues: CASSTDHRDYNEQFF. DNA of the CDR3: TGTGCCAGTAGTACCGATCACAGGGATTACAATGAGCAGTTCTTC.

The chain joins TRBV6-6 to TRBJ1-1, with a tentative D call TRBD1 (5 bases). Germline assignment: CDR1 MNHNY and CDR2 SVGAGI (reference sequence). This CDR3 spans 15 amino acids. V shed 7 bases and J shed 1 base, with 16 bases lying between them. The CDR3 nucleotides are TGTGCCAGCATAGCCTCCTTCGGGGGGAACACTGAAGCTTTCTTT. As protein: CASIASFGGNTEAFF.

The J gene is TRBJ2-7, the V gene TRBV6-5; D might be TRBD2 (5 bases). Trimming removed 8 bases at V and 0 bases at J, with 8 bases between. Germline loops: CDR1 MNHEY, CDR2 SVGAGI. This CDR3 is built from 12 residues. The CDR3 loop reads CASRSDSYEQYF. CDR3 sequence (DNA): TGTGCCAGCCGTAGCGACTCCTACGAGCAGTACTTC.

This rearrangement joins TRBV19 to TRBJ1-3; TRBD1 agrees at 7 bases. J gave up 1 base and V 6 bases, and 0 bases lay outside the gene matches. This CDR3 has 13 amino acids. The V gene's germline CDR1 is LNHDA and CDR2 SQIVND (reference sequence). As DNA, the CDR3 is TGTGCCAGTAGCAGGGGGTCTGGAAACACCATATATTTT. Its translation is CASSRGSGNTIYF.

The rearrangement joins TRBV5-4 to TRBJ2-2; a weak D match, TRBD2 (6 bases). V was pared by 4 bases and J by 1 base, with 11 bases between. Germline lookup yields CDR1 SGHNT and CDR2 YYREEE (reference sequence). This CDR3 region has 15 residues. This chain's CDR3 is CASSAGRLNTGELFF. CDR3 nucleotides: TGTGCCAGCAGCGCGGGACGGTTGAACACCGGGGAGCTGTTTTTT. The whole variable domain, remainder taken from reference TRBV5-4 and TRBJ2-2, is ETGVTQSPTHLIKTRGQQVTLRCSSQSGHNTVSWYQQALGQGPQFIFQYYREEENGRGNFPPRFSGLQFPNYSSELNVNALELDDSALYLCASSAGRLNTGELFFGEGSRLTVL.

V gene TRBV11-2 combines with J gene TRBJ2-3; no firm D call. Trimming shortened V by 2 bases and J by 1 base, and 7 bases separated the two germline ends. This CDR3 comprises 14 residues. Germline values: CDR1 SGHAT, CDR2 FQNNGV. CDR3 protein: CASSLHERTDTQYF. CDR3 DNA sequence: TGTGCCAGCAGCTTACACGAGCGCACAGATACGCAGTATTTT. Full variable domain (outside the CDR3, taken from reference TRBV11-2 and TRBJ2-3): EAGVAQSPRYKIIEKRQSVAFWCNPISGHATLYWYQQILGQGPKLLIQFQNNGVVDDSQLPKDRFSAERLKGVDSTLKIQPAKLEDSAVYLCASSLHERTDTQYFGPGTRLTVL.

V usage is TRBV2 and J usage is TRBJ1-5; D may be TRBD1 (6 bases). The germline V gene encodes CDR1 SNHLY and CDR2 FYNNEI. V lost 5 bases to trimming and J lost 1 base, with 9 bases between them. The CDR3 has 14 amino acids. The CDR3 nucleotides read TGTGCCAGCAGTTCGCAGGGGAGCAATCAGCCCCAGCATTTT. Protein: CASSSQGSNQPQHF.